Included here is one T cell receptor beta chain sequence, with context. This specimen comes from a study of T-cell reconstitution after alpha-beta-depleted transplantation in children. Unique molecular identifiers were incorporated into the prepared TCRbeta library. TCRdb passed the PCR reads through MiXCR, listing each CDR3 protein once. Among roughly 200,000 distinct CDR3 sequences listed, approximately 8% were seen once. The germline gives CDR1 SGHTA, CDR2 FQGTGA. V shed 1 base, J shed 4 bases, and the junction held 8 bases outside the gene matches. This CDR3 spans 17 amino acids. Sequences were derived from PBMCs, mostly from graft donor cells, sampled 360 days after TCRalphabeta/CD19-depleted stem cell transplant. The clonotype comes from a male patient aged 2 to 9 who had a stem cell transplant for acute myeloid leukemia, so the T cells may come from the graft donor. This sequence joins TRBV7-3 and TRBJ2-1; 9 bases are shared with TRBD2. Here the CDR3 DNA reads TGTGCCAGCAGCTTAAGGAGCCGGGGACTAGCTTACAATGAGCAGTTCTTC. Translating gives CASSLRSRGLAYNEQFF.